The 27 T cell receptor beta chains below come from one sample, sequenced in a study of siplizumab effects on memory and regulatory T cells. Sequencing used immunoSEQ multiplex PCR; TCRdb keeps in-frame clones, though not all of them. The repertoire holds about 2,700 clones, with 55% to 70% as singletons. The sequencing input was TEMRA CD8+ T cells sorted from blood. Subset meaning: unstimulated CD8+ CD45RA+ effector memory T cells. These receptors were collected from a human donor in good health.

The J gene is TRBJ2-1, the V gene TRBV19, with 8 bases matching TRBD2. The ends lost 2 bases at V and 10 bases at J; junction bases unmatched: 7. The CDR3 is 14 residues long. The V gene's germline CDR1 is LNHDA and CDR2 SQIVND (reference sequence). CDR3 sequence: CASSITGGPLEQFF. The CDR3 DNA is TGTGCCAGTAGTATAACGGGAGGGCCATTAGAGCAGTTCTTC.

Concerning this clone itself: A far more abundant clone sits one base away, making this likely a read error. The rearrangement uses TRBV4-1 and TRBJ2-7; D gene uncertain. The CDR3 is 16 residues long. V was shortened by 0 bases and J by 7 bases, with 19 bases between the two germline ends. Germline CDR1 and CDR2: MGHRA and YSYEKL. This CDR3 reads CASSQEAQSSYNEQYF. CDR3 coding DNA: TGCGCCAGCAGCCAAGAGGCCCAGAGCTCCTACAATGAGCAGTACTTC.

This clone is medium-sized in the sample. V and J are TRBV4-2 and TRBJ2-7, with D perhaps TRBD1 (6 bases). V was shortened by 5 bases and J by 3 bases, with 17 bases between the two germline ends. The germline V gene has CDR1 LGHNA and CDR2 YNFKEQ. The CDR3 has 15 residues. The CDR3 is CASSLFPGHIYEQYF. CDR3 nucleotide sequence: TGTGCCAGCAGCTTGTTCCCGGGACATATCTACGAGCAGTACTTC.

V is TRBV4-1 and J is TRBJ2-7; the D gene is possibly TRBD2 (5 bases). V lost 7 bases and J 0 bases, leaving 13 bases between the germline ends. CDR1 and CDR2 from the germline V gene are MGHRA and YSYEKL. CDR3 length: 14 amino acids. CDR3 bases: TGCGCCAGCAAGAGCGGCACCCTCTCCTACGAGCAGTACTTC. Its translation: CASKSGTLSYEQYF.

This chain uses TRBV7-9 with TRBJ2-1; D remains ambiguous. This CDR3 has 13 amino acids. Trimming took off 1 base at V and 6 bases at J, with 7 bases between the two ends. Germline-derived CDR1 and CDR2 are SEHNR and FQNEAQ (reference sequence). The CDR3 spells CASSLVKGNEQFF. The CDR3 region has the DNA TGTGCCAGCAGCTTAGTAAAGGGCAATGAGCAGTTCTTC.

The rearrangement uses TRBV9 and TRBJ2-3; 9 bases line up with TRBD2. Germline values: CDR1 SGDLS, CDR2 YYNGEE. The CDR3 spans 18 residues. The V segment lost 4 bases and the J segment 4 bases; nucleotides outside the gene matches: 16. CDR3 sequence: CASSPNPGAGGFADTQYF. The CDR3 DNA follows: TGTGCCAGCAGCCCCAATCCCGGGGCGGGAGGGTTCGCAGATACGCAGTATTTT.

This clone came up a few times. The CDR3 is CASSAGWRDEKLFF. CDR3 in DNA: TGTGCCAGCAGCGCAGGGTGGAGAGATGAAAAACTGTTTTTT. The V and J genes are TRBV7-9 and TRBJ1-4; possibly TRBD1 for D (5 bases). The V gene's germline CDR1 is SEHNR and CDR2 FQNEAQ (reference sequence). This CDR3 comprises 14 residues. Trimming cost V 5 bases and J 6 bases, with 13 bases left between them.

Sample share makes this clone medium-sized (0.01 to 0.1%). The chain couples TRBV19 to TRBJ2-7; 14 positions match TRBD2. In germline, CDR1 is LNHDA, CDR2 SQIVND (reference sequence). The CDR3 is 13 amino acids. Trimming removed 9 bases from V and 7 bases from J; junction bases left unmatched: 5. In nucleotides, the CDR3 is TGTGCCAGCGAGGGGACTAGCGGGAGTGAGCAGTACTTC. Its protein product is CASEGTSGSEQYF.

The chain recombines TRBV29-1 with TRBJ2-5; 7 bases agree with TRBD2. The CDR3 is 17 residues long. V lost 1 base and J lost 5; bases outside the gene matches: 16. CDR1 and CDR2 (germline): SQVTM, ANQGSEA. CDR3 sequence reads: CSVEGTAGREIDETQYF. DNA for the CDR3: TGCAGCGTTGAAGGGACTGCGGGGCGGGAGATCGACGAGACCCAGTACTTC. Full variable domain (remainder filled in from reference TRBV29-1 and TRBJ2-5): SAVISQKPSRDICQRGTSLTIQCQVDSQVTMMFWYRQQPGQSLTLIATANQGSEATYESGFVIDKFPISRPNLTFSTLTVSNMSPEDSSIYLCSVEGTAGREIDETQYFGPGTRLLVL.

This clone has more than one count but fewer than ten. CDR3 bases: TGTGCCAGCAGCCAAGTTAGCGGGGGAAACAATCAGCCCCAGCATTTT. Translated, it gives CASSQVSGGNNQPQHF. The J gene is TRBJ1-5, the V gene TRBV11-2; TRBD1 might be the D (5 bases). This CDR3 is built from 16 residues. From germline, CDR1 is SGHAT and CDR2 FQNNGV. V was cut by 5 bases and J by 3 bases, with 17 bases left in between.

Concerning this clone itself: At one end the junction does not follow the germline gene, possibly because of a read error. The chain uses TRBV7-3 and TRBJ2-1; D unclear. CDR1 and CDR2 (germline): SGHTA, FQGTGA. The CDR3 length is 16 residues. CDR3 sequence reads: CASSQEAQSSYNEQFF. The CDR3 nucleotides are TGCGCCAGCAGCCAAGAGGCCCAGAGCTCCTACAATGAGCAGTTCTTC.

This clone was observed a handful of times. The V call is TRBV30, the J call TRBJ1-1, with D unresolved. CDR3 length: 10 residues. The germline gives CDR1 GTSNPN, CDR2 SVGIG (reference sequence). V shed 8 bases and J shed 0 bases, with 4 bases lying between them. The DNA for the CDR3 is TGTGCCGGACTGAACACTGAAGCTTTCTTT. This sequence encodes CAGLNTEAFF.

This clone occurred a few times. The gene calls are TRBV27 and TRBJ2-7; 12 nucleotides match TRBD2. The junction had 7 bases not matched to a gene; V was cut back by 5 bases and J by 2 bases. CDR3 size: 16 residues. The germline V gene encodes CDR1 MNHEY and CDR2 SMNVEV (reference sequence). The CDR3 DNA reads TGTGCCAGCAGTAAATCCGGACTAGCGGGGACCTACGAGCAGTACTTC. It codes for CASSKSGLAGTYEQYF.

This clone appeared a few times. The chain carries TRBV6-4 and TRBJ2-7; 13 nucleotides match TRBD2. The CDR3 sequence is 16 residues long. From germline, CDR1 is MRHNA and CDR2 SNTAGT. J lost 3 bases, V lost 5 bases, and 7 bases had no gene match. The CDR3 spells CASSKSGLAGDYEQYF. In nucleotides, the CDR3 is TGTGCCAGCAGTAAATCCGGACTAGCGGGGGACTACGAGCAGTACTTC.

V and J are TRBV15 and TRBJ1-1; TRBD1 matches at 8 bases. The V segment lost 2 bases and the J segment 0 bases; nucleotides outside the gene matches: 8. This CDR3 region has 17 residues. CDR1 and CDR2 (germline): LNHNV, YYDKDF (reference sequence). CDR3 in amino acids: CATSRPGQGWVNTEAFF. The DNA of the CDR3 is TGTGCCACCAGCAGACCTGGACAGGGTTGGGTGAACACTGAAGCTTTCTTT. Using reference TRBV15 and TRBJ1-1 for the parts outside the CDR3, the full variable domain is DAMVIQNPRYQVTQFGKPVTLSCSQTLNHNVMYWYQQKSSQAPKLLFHYYDKDFNNEADTPDNFQSRRPNTSFCFLDIRSPGLGDTAMYLCATSRPGQGWVNTEAFFGQGTRLTVV.

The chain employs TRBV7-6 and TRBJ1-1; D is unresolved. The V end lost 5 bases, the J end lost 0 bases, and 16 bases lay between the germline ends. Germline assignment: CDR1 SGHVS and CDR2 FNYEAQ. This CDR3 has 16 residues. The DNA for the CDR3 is TGTGCCAGCAGCGCGAGTAGTGTACTCCTGAACACTGAAGCTTTCTTT. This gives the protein CASSASSVLLNTEAFF.

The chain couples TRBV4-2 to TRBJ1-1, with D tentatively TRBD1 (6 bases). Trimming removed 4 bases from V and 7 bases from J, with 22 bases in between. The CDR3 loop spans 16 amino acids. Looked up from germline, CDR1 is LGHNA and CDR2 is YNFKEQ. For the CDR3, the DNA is TGTGCCAGCAGCCTGGGGGGGCGCGCTACCAGGGGTGAAGCTTTCTTT. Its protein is CASSLGGRATRGEAFF.

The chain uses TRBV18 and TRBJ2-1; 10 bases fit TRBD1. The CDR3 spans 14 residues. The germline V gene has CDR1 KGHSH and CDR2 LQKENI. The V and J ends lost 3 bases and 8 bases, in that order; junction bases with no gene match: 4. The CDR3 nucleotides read TGTGCCAGCTCACCCGGGACAGGGGTTCATGAGCAGTTCTTC. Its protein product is CASSPGTGVHEQFF.

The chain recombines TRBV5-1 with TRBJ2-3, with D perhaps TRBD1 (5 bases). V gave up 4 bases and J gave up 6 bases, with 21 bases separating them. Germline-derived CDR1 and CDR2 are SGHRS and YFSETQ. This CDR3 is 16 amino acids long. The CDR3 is CASSPDIALKIDTQYF. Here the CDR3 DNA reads TGCGCCAGCAGCCCGGACATCGCCTTGAAGATCGATACGCAGTATTTT.

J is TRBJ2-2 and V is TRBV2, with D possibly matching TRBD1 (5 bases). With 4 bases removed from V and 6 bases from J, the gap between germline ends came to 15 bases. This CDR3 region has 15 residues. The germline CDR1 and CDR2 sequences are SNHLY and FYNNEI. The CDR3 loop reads CASSGGRVFPGELFF. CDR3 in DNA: TGTGCCAGCAGTGGGGGCAGAGTCTTTCCCGGGGAGCTGTTTTTT.

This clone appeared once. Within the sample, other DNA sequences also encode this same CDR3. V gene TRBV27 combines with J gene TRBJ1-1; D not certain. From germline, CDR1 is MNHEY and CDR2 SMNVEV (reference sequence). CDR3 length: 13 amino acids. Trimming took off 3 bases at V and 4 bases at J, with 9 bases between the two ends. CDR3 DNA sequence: TGTGCCAGCAGTTTGTCCATTAGCACTGAAGCTTTCTTT. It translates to CASSLSISTEAFF.

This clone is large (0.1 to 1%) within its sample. CDR3 nucleotides: TGTGCCAGCAGTTTATTTGGAGGGAGAGATACGCAGTATTTT. This encodes CASSLFGGRDTQYF. This chain connects TRBV27 to TRBJ2-3; weak D call: TRBD2 (6 bases). The CDR3 has 14 residues. Germline CDR1 is MNHEY and CDR2 is SMNVEV (reference sequence). V lost 1 base and J 5 bases, leaving 10 bases between the germline ends.

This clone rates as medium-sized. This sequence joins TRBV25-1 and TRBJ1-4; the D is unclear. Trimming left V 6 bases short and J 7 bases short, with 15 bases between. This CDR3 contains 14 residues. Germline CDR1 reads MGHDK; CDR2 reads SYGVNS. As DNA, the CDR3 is TGTGCCAGCAGCTCATCTATAATGGTTGAAAAACTGTTTTTT. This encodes CASSSSIMVEKLFF.

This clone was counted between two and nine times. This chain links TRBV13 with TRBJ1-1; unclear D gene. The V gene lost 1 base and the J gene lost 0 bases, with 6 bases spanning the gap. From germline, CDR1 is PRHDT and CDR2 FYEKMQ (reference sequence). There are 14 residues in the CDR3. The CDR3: CASSLVRVNTEAFF. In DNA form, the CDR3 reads TGTGCCAGCAGCTTAGTACGGGTGAACACTGAAGCTTTCTTT.

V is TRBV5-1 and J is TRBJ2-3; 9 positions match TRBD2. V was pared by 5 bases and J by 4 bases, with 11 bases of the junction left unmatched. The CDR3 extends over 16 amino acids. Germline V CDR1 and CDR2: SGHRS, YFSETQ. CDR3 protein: CASRSGGRAFADTQYF. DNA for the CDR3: TGCGCCAGCAGGAGCGGCGGGAGGGCCTTCGCAGATACGCAGTATTTT.

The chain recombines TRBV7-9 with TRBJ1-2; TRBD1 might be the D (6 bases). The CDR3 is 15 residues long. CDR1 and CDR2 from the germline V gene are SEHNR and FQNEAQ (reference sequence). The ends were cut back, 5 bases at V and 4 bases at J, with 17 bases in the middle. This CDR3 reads CASSLPGGARYGYTF. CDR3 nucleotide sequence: TGTGCCAGCAGCCTCCCGGGGGGGGCCCGCTATGGCTACACCTTC.

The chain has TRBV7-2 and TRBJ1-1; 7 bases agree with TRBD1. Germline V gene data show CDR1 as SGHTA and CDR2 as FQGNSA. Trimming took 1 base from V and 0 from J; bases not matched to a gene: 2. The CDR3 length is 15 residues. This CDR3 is CASSLGDRVNTEAFF. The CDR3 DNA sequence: TGTGCCAGCAGCTTAGGGGACAGAGTGAACACTGAAGCTTTCTTT.